The rows below give T cell receptor beta chains drawn from one sample of a study of regulatory T cells in long-lasting Graves disease. TCRdb re-called the multiplex PCR reads with MiXCR, one entry per CDR3 protein. The profile shows more than 400,000 distinct CDR3 sequences, about 17% of them singletons. The sample was also reused in another study, on T cells in Graves' hyperthyroidism and ophthalmopathy.

Sample: peripheral blood mononuclear cells (PBMCs), taken at new diagnosis, from a patient treated with antithyroid drugs. These receptors all stem from a man in his forties with Graves disease. Each CDR3 is given with its conserved first and last residue.

>TRBV11-3|17
CASSLDQGQGPNQPQHF
>TRBV6-1|18
CASSEALRGRAFGDTQYF
>TRBV5-1|15
CASSLVSGPYNEQFF
>TRBV20-1|14
CSARTRIGDNEQFF
>TRBV5-1|14
CASSWSESGTEAFF
>TRBV6-1|11
CASSVAVRMFF
>TRBV29-1|14
CSVTGQGIDYEQYF
>TRBV7-2|15
CASSFGTSGRSWQFF
>TRBV6-1|15
CASSEVPLGAYEQYF
>TRBV12-5|17
CASGQPLAGGPTDTQYF
>TRBV4-1|13
CASSQDFREKQYF
>TRBV28|13
CASRDRGYNEQFF
>TRBV10-3|15
CAIRSLAGSENEQFF
>TRBV27|14
CASSFRGAYTEAFF
>TRBV7-6|15
CASSLATASSYEQYF
>TRBV13|17
CASSLVRAAQVYNEQFF
>TRBV11-2|15
CASSFRIAGENEQFF
>TRBV28|16
CASSLLAGGNRHEQFF
>TRBV12-5|13
CASGLPGQSGYTF
>TRBV6-1|12
CASRVQGSPLHF
>TRBV5-1|17
CASSLVGQGTAKNIQYF
>TRBV4-1|14
CASSQDKTGDGYTF